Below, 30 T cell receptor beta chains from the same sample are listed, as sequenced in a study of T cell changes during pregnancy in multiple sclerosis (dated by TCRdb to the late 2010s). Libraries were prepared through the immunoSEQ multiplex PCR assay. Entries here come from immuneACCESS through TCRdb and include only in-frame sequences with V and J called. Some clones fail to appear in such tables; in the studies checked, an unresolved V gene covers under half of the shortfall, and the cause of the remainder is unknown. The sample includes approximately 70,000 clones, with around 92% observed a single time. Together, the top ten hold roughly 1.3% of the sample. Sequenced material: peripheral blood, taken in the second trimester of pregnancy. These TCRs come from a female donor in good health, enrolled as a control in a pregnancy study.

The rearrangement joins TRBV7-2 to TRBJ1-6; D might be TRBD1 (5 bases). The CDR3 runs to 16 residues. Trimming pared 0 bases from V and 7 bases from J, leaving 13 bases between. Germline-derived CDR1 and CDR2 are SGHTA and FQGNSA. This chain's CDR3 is CASSLAAGLLNSPLHF. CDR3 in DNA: TGTGCCAGCAGCTTAGCGGCGGGACTTCTAAATTCACCCCTCCACTTT.

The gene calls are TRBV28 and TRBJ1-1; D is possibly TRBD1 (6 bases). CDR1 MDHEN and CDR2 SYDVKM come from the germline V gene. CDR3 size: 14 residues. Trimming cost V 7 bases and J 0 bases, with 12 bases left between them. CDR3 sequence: CASTVTGLNTEAFF. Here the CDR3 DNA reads TGTGCCAGCACCGTGACAGGTTTGAACACTGAAGCTTTCTTT.

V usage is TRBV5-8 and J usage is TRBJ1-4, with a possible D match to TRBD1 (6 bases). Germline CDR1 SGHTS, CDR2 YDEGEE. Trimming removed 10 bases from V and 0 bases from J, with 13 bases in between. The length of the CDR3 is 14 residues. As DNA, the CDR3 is TGTGCCGGCGGACAGCCTACAACTAATGAAAAACTGTTTTTT. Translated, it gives CAGGQPTTNEKLFF.

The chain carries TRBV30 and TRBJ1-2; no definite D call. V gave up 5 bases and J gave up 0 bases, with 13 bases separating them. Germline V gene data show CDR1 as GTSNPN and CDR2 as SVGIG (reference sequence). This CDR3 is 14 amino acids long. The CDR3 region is CAWRYYTTNYGYTF. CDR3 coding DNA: TGTGCCTGGCGGTACTACACTACTAACTATGGCTACACCTTC.

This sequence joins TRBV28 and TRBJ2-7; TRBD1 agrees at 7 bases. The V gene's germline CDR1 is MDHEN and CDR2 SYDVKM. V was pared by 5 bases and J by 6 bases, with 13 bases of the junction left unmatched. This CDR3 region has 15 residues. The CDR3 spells CASSVSETGPLEQYF. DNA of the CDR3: TGTGCCAGCAGTGTCTCAGAGACAGGGCCCCTCGAGCAGTACTTC.

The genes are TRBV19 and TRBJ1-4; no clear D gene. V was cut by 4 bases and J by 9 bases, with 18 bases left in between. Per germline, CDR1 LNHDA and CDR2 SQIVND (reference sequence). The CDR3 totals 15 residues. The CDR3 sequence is CASSKTLNNQKKLFF. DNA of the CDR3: TGTGCCAGTAGTAAAACCCTTAACAACCAGAAAAAACTGTTTTTT.

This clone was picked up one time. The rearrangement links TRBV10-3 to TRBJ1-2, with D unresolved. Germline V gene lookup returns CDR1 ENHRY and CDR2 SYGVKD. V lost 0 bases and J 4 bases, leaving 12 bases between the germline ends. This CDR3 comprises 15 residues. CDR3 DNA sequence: TGTGCCATCAGTGAGTCTAAGGACGGGAGCTATGGCTACACCTTC. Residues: CAISESKDGSYGYTF.

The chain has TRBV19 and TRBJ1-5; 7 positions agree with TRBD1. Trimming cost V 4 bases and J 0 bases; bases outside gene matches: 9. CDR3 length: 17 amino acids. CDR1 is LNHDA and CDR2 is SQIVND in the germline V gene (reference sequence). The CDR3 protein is CASSSLPDRFSNQPQHF. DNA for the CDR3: TGTGCCAGTAGTAGCCTACCGGACAGGTTTAGCAATCAGCCCCAGCATTTT.

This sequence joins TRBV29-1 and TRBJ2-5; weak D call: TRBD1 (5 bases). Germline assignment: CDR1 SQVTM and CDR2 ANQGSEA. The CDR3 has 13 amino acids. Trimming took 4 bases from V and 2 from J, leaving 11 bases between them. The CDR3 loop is CSVASRAQETQYF. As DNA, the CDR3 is TGCAGCGTTGCTTCCAGGGCTCAAGAGACCCAGTACTTC.

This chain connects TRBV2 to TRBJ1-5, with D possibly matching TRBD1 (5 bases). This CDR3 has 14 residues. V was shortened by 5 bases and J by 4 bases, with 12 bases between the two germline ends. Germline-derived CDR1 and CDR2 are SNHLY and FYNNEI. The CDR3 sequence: CASSLRASNQPQHF. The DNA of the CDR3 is TGTGCCAGCAGTCTCAGGGCTAGTAATCAGCCCCAGCATTTT.

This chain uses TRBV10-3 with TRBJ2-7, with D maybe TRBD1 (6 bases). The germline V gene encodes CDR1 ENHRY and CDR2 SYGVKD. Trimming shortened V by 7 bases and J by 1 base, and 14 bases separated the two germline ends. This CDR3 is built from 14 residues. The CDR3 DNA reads TGTGCCATCACAGCCGGGACACTTTCCTACGAGCAGTACTTC. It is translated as CAITAGTLSYEQYF.

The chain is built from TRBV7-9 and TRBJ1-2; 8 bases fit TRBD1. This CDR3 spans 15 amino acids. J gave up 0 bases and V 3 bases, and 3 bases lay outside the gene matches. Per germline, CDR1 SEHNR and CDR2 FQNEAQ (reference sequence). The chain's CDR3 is CASSFDRGANYGYTF. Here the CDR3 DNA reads TGTGCCAGCAGCTTTGACAGGGGAGCTAACTATGGCTACACCTTC.

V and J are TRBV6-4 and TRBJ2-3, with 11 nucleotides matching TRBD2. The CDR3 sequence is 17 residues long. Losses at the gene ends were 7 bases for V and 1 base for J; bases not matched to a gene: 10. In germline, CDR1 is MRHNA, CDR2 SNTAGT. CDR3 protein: CASTPPTSGDCTDTQYF. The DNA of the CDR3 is TGTGCCAGCACCCCCCCGACTAGCGGGGACTGCACAGATACGCAGTATTTT.

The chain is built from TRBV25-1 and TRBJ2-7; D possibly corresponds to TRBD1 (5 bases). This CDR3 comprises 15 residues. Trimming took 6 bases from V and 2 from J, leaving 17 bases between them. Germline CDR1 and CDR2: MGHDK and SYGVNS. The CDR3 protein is CASSLIRVGAYEQYF. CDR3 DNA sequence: TGTGCCAGCAGCTTAATAAGGGTAGGGGCCTACGAGCAGTACTTC.

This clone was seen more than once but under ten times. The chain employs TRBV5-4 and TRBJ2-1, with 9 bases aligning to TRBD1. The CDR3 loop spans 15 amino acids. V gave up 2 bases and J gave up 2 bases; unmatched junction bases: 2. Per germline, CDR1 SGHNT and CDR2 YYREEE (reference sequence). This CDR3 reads CASSFGTGTYNEQFF. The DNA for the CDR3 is TGTGCCAGCAGCTTCGGGACAGGGACCTACAATGAGCAGTTCTTC.

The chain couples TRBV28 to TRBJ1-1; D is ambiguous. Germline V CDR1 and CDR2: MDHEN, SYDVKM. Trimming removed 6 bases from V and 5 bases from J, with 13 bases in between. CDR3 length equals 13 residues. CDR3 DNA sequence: TGTGCCAGCAGCCCTACTCCGACAACTGAAGCTTTCTTT. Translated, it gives CASSPTPTTEAFF.

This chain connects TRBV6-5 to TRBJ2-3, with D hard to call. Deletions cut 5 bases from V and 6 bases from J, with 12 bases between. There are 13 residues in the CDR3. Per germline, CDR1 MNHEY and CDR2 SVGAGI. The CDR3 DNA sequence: TGTGCCAGCAGTCCCCCGGCGCGGGATACGCAGTATTTT. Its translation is CASSPPARDTQYF.

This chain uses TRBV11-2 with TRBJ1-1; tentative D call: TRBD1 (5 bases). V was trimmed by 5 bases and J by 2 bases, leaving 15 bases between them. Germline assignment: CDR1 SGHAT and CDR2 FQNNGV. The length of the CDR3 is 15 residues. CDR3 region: CASSRPGGSNTEAFF. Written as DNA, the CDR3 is TGTGCCAGCAGCCGCCCGGGGGGGAGTAACACTGAAGCTTTCTTT. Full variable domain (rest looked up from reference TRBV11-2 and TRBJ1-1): EAGVAQSPRYKIIEKRQSVAFWCNPISGHATLYWYQQILGQGPKLLIQFQNNGVVDDSQLPKDRFSAERLKGVDSTLKIQPAKLEDSAVYLCASSRPGGSNTEAFFGQGTRLTVV.

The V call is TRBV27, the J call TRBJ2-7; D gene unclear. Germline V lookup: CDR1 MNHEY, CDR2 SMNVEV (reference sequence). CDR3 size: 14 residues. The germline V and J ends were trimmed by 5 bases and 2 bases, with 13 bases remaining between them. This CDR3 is CASSPFQSPYEQYF. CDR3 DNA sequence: TGTGCCAGCAGTCCGTTCCAGTCACCCTACGAGCAGTACTTC.

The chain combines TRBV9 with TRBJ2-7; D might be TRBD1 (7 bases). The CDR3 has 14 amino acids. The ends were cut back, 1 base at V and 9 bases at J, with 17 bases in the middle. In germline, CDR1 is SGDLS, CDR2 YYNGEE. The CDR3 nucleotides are TGTGCCAGCAGCGTATCGGGGCAGGGGGACTGGCAGTACTTC. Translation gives CASSVSGQGDWQYF.

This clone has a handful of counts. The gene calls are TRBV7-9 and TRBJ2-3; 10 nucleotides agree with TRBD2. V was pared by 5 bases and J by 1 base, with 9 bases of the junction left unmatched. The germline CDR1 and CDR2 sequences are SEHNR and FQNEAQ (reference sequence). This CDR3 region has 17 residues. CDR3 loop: CASSRGLAEFGTDTQYF. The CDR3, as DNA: TGTGCCAGCAGCCGAGGACTAGCGGAATTTGGCACAGATACGCAGTATTTT.

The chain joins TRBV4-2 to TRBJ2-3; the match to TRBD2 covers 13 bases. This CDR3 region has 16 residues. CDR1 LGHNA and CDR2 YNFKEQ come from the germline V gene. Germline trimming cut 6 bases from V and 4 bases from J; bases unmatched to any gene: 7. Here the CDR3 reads CASSPLLAGGPDTQYF. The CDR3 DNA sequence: TGTGCCAGCAGTCCCCTACTAGCGGGAGGGCCAGATACGCAGTATTTT.

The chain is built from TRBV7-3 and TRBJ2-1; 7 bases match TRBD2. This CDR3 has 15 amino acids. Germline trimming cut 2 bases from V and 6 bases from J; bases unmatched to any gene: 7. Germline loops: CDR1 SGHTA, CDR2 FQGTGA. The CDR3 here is CASSLLGLGSNEQFF. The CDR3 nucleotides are TGTGCCAGCAGCTTACTTGGACTAGGGTCCAATGAGCAGTTCTTC.

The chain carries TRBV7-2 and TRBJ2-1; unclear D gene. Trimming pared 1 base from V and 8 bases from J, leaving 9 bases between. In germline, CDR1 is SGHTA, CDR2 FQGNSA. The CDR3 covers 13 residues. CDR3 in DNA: TGTGCCAGCAGCTTAGGTAGCTTCCATGAGCAGTTCTTC. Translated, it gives CASSLGSFHEQFF.

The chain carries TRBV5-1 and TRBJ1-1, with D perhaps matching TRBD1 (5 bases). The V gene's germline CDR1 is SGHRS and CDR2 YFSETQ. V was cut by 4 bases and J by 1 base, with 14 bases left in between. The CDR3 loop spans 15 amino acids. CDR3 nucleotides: TGCGCCAGCAGCCCTATAGGGGCCCGGAACACTGAAGCTTTCTTT. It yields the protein CASSPIGARNTEAFF.

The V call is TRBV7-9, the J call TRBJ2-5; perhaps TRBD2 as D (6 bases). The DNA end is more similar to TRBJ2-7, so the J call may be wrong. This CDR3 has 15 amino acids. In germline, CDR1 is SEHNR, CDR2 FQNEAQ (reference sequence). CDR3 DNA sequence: TGTGCCAGCAGCTTAGCGCGGGACTCCGGCGGCGAGCAGTACTTC. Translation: CASSLARDSGGEQYF.

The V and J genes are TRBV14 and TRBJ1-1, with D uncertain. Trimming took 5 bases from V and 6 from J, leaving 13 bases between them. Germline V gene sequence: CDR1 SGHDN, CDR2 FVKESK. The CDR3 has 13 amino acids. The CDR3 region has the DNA TGTGCCAGCAGCTCGTCGGCGGACTCTGAAGCTTTCTTT. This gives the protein CASSSSADSEAFF.

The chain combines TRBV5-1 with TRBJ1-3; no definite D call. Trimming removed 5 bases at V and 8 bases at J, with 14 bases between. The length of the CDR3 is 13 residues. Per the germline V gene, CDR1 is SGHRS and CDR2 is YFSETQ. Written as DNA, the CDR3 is TGCGCCAGCAGTCCGGGGTCCGGGGACACCATATATTTT. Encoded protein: CASSPGSGDTIYF. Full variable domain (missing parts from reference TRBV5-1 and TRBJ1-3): KAGVTQTPRYLIKTRGQQVTLSCSPISGHRSVSWYQQTPGQGLQFLFEYFSETQRNKGNFPGRFSGRQFSNSRSEMNVSTLELGDSALYLCASSPGSGDTIYFGEGSWLTVV.

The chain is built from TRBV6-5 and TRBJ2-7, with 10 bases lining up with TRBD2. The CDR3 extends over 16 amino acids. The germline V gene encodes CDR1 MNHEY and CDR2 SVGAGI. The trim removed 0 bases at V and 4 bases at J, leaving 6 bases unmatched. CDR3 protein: CASSYSFLAGVYEQYF. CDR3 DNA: TGTGCCAGCAGTTACTCGTTTCTAGCGGGAGTTTACGAGCAGTACTTC.

The CDR3 region has the DNA TGTGCCAGCAGTCCACAACCGGGACAGGGAGACGTCAGGCTGTTTTTT. Translation: CASSPQPGQGDVRLFF. The chain combines TRBV28 with TRBJ2-2; the match to TRBD1 covers 9 bases. From germline, CDR1 is MDHEN and CDR2 SYDVKM. CDR3 size: 16 residues. J lost 13 bases, V lost 5 bases, and 17 bases had no gene match.